One sample yielded the 24 T cell receptor beta chains listed below, sequenced in a study of resident and recirculating memory T cells in vitiligo. Repertoires were generated with immunoSEQ multiplex PCR, while TCRdb's copy carries only in-frame clones and drops some. The top ten clones hold about 4.8% of a sample with about 76,000 clones, roughly 94% of them seen once. The specimen was blood. The receptors stem from a male donor with vitiligo.

This sequence joins TRBV5-1 and TRBJ1-3; D call uncertain. The V end lost 4 bases, the J end lost 0 bases, and 14 bases lay between the germline ends. This CDR3 is built from 16 residues. Germline CDR1 is SGHRS and CDR2 is YFSETQ. Here the CDR3 DNA reads TGCGCCAGCAGCCCGGAGGAAATGTTCTCTGGAAACACCATATATTTT. Residues: CASSPEEMFSGNTIYF.

The chain links TRBV19 to TRBJ2-3; D unclear. CDR1 and CDR2 from the germline V gene are LNHDA and SQIVND (reference sequence). Trimming shortened V by 3 bases and J by 3 bases, and 22 bases separated the two germline ends. This CDR3 is 18 amino acids long. The CDR3 protein is CASSISHAQRSRTDTQYF. In DNA form, the CDR3 reads TGTGCCAGTAGTATCTCCCATGCCCAGCGCTCTCGAACAGATACGCAGTATTTT. The variable domain in full, with the rest retrieved from reference TRBV19 and TRBJ2-3, is DGGITQSPKYLFRKEGQNVTLSCEQNLNHDAMYWYRQDPGQGLRLIYYSQIVNDFQKGDIAEGYSVSREKKESFPLTVTSAQKNPTAFYLCASSISHAQRSRTDTQYFGPGTRLTVL.

V usage is TRBV27 and J usage is TRBJ2-1; a weak D match, TRBD1 (7 bases). Germline lookup yields CDR1 MNHEY and CDR2 SMNVEV (reference sequence). V lost 5 bases, J lost 0 bases, and 11 bases lay in between. The CDR3 is made up of 15 amino acids. The chain's CDR3 is CASSPGDSSYNEQFF. In nucleotides, the CDR3 is TGTGCCAGCAGTCCGGGGGACAGCTCCTACAATGAGCAGTTCTTC.

The chain couples TRBV6-1 to TRBJ1-5; 8 bases agree with TRBD1. V lost 10 bases, J lost 7 bases, and 9 bases stayed unmatched. The CDR3 extends over 13 amino acids. Germline CDR1 and CDR2: MNHNS and SASEGT. The CDR3 is CATAVDREQPQHF. In DNA, the CDR3 is TGTGCCACAGCAGTGGACAGGGAACAGCCCCAGCATTTT.

The chain carries TRBV5-1 and TRBJ2-5, with 10 bases lining up with TRBD2. The junction had 8 bases not matched to a gene; V was cut back by 4 bases and J by 5 bases. This CDR3 has 15 residues. Germline CDR1 SGHRS, CDR2 YFSETQ. CDR3: CASSLSGRWGETQYF. The CDR3, as DNA: TGCGCCAGCAGCCTTAGCGGGAGGTGGGGTGAGACCCAGTACTTC.

The chain couples TRBV7-9 to TRBJ2-1, with 8 bases that match TRBD1. V gave up 5 bases and J gave up 7 bases; unmatched junction bases: 10. The germline V gene has CDR1 SEHNR and CDR2 FQNEAQ (reference sequence). This CDR3 contains 15 residues. The CDR3 sequence: CASSIIRGRINEQFF. The DNA for the CDR3 is TGTGCCAGCAGCATAATCAGGGGGCGCATAAATGAGCAGTTCTTC.

This chain uses TRBV28 with TRBJ2-1; TRBD1 matches 10 bases. CDR3 length: 16 amino acids. The germline gives CDR1 MDHEN, CDR2 SYDVKM. Unmatched junction bases numbered 10, after V lost 3 bases and J lost 8 bases. CDR3 sequence reads: CASSFLPRTGGHEQFF. CDR3 DNA: TGTGCCAGCAGTTTCTTGCCCCGGACAGGGGGGCATGAGCAGTTCTTC. Complete variable domain (other parts from reference TRBV28 and TRBJ2-1): DVKVTQSSRYLVKRTGEKVFLECVQDMDHENMFWYRQDPGLGLRLIYFSYDVKMKEKGDIPEGYSVSREKKERFSLILESASTNQTSMYLCASSFLPRTGGHEQFFGPGTRLTVL.

The chain recombines TRBV7-6 with TRBJ2-7; 8 positions agree with TRBD1. Trimming took 2 bases from V and 7 from J; bases not matched to a gene: 7. The V gene's germline CDR1 is SGHVS and CDR2 FNYEAQ. This CDR3 is 14 amino acids long. In nucleotides, the CDR3 is TGTGCCAGCAGCTTATCAGGGGGCGGAGGGGAGCAGTACTTC. Translation gives CASSLSGGGGEQYF. Full variable domain (remainder filled in from reference TRBV7-6 and TRBJ2-7): GAGVSQSPRYKVTKRGQDVALRCDPISGHVSLYWYRQALGQGPEFLTYFNYEAQQDKSGLPNDRFSAERPEGSISTLTIQRTEQRDSAMYRCASSLSGGGGEQYFGPGTRLTVT.

The gene calls are TRBV9 and TRBJ1-1; 11 bases agree with TRBD1. From germline, CDR1 is SGDLS and CDR2 YYNGEE. The CDR3 is 16 residues long. J lost 8 bases, V lost 1 base, and 10 bases had no gene match. This chain's CDR3 is CASSVNPDRGRGEAFF. CDR3 sequence (DNA): TGTGCCAGCAGCGTAAACCCGGACAGGGGGCGCGGGGAAGCTTTCTTT. Filled out from reference TRBV9 and TRBJ1-1, the complete variable domain reads DSGVTQTPKHLITATGQRVTLRCSPRSGDLSVYWYQQSLDQGLQFLIQYYNGEERAKGNILERFSAQQFPDLHSELNLSSLELGDSALYFCASSVNPDRGRGEAFFGQGTRLTVV.

Written as DNA, the CDR3 is TGTGCCAGCAGCTTACCATCGACCGGGACTAGCGCGGGGGGCGAGACCCAGTACTTC. Protein sequence: CASSLPSTGTSAGGETQYF. The chain combines TRBV7-8 with TRBJ2-5; 10 nucleotides line up with TRBD2. J lost 5 bases, V lost 2 bases, and 17 bases had no gene match. Germline CDR1 is SGHVS and CDR2 is FQNEAQ. There are 19 residues in the CDR3.

V usage is TRBV6-6 and J usage is TRBJ1-4; D possibly corresponds to TRBD1 (5 bases). The CDR3 contains 16 residues. The V end lost 8 bases, the J end lost 12 bases, and 28 bases lay between the germline ends. Germline V CDR1 and CDR2: MNHNY, SVGAGI (reference sequence). CDR3 amino acids: CASQNNEQGVLGQLFF. As DNA, the CDR3 is TGTGCCAGCCAAAATAACGAGCAAGGGGTTCTCGGACAACTGTTTTTT.

A single count supports this clone. The V gene is TRBV5-1, the J gene TRBJ2-3; the match to TRBD2 covers 9 bases. J was trimmed by 0 bases and V by 0 bases; bases with no gene match: 2. The CDR3 totals 16 residues. CDR1 and CDR2 from the germline V gene are SGHRS and YFSETQ. Written as DNA, the CDR3 is TGCGCCAGCAGCTTGGGGACTAGCGAGAGCACAGATACGCAGTATTTT. This translates into CASSLGTSESTDTQYF.

V and J are TRBV7-2 and TRBJ1-1, with 8 nucleotides matching TRBD1. Trimming removed 3 bases from V and 7 bases from J; junction bases left unmatched: 4. Germline-derived CDR1 and CDR2 are SGHTA and FQGNSA. The CDR3 totals 13 residues. The CDR3 region has the DNA TGTGCCAGCAGCTTGCAGGGGGCTCTTGAAGCTTTCTTT. This gives the protein CASSLQGALEAFF.

The J gene is TRBJ2-3, the V gene TRBV11-2; tentative D call: TRBD2 (5 bases). This CDR3 is 13 amino acids long. Looked up from germline, CDR1 is SGHAT and CDR2 is FQNNGV. Trimming pared 1 base from V and 5 bases from J, leaving 7 bases between. Here the CDR3 DNA reads TGTGCCAGCAGCTTAGTACTAGGAGATACGCAGTATTTT. Amino acid sequence: CASSLVLGDTQYF.

On this clone itself: Within the sample, other DNA sequences also encode this same CDR3. The chain links TRBV10-3 to TRBJ2-7; a weak D match, TRBD1 (6 bases). Germline CDR1 is ENHRY and CDR2 is SYGVKD. V lost 2 bases to trimming and J lost 2 bases, with 10 bases between them. The CDR3 consists of 14 residues. The CDR3 sequence is CAISEPDRTYEQYF. For the CDR3, the DNA is TGTGCCATCAGTGAGCCTGACAGGACCTACGAGCAGTACTTC.

V usage is TRBV7-3 and J usage is TRBJ2-3, with TRBD2 matching over 10 bases. The CDR3 is made up of 16 amino acids. V was pared by 3 bases and J by 4 bases, with 7 bases of the junction left unmatched. Germline V gene sequence: CDR1 SGHTA, CDR2 FQGTGA. CDR3 DNA: TGTGCCAGCAGCTTGATAGCGGGAGGTACGGCAGATACGCAGTATTTT. Protein product: CASSLIAGGTADTQYF.

V usage is TRBV5-1 and J usage is TRBJ2-4; 11 bases line up with TRBD2. CDR3 length equals 15 residues. Unmatched junction bases numbered 5, after V lost 4 bases and J lost 5 bases. The germline CDR1 and CDR2 sequences are SGHRS and YFSETQ. The CDR3 sequence is CASSLIAGGQNIQYF. In nucleotides, the CDR3 is TGCGCCAGCAGCCTAATAGCGGGGGGGCAAAACATTCAGTACTTC.

The V and J genes are TRBV6-1 and TRBJ2-7; a weak D match, TRBD2 (5 bases). Trimming took off 4 bases at V and 4 bases at J, with 14 bases between the two ends. The V gene's germline CDR1 is MNHNS and CDR2 SASEGT. CDR3 length equals 14 residues. The CDR3 reads CASSGRRVPYEQYF. CDR3 DNA: TGTGCCAGCAGTGGTCGGCGGGTACCATACGAGCAGTACTTC.

This chain uses TRBV27 with TRBJ2-7, with D uncertain. Germline CDR1 reads MNHEY; CDR2 reads SMNVEV (reference sequence). Between the trimmed V and J ends, which lost 5 bases and 3 bases, there was a span of 14 bases. The CDR3 is 14 amino acids. CDR3 sequence: CASSRNPQHYEQYF. The DNA for the CDR3 is TGTGCCAGCAGTCGAAACCCGCAACACTACGAGCAGTACTTC.

The chain has TRBV5-1 and TRBJ1-1; possibly TRBD1 for D (6 bases). The CDR3 loop spans 14 amino acids. The ends were cut back, 0 bases at V and 6 bases at J, with 12 bases in the middle. CDR1 and CDR2 (germline): SGHRS, YFSETQ. CDR3 region: CASSLGQGIPEAFF. The DNA for the CDR3 is TGCGCCAGCAGCTTGGGGCAGGGGATCCCTGAAGCTTTCTTT. The full variable domain, its missing parts supplied by reference TRBV5-1 and TRBJ1-1, is KAGVTQTPRYLIKTRGQQVTLSCSPISGHRSVSWYQQTPGQGLQFLFEYFSETQRNKGNFPGRFSGRQFSNSRSEMNVSTLELGDSALYLCASSLGQGIPEAFFGQGTRLTVV.

The chain employs TRBV11-2 and TRBJ2-1, with 9 bases fitting TRBD2. The CDR3 has 17 amino acids. V lost 3 bases and J lost 4; bases outside the gene matches: 10. Germline lookup yields CDR1 SGHAT and CDR2 FQNNGV. DNA of the CDR3: TGTGCCAGCAGCTTCGCGGGCAGCGGGAGGCTTTACAATGAGCAGTTCTTC. Amino acids: CASSFAGSGRLYNEQFF.

The chain has TRBV7-7 and TRBJ2-1, with TRBD2 matching over 12 bases. CDR1 SSHAT and CDR2 FNYEAQ come from the germline V gene (reference sequence). V shed 5 bases, J shed 10 bases, and the junction held 9 bases outside the gene matches. The CDR3 loop spans 15 amino acids. CDR3 sequence: CASSALAGGRGEQFF. The CDR3 DNA reads TGTGCCAGCAGCGCCCTAGCGGGAGGGAGGGGAGAGCAGTTCTTC.

The chain combines TRBV6-1 with TRBJ1-5; D is uncertain. CDR1 and CDR2 (germline): MNHNS, SASEGT. The CDR3 loop spans 12 amino acids. Trimming pared 8 bases from V and 2 bases from J, leaving 7 bases between. In DNA form, the CDR3 reads TGTGCCAGCTCAGGTGGCAATCAGCCCCAGCATTTT. It yields the protein CASSGGNQPQHF.

This rearrangement joins TRBV7-2 to TRBJ2-1; 7 nucleotides match TRBD1. CDR1 and CDR2 from the germline V gene are SGHTA and FQGNSA. This CDR3 comprises 15 residues. J was trimmed by 4 bases and V by 6 bases; bases with no gene match: 9. CDR3: CASSYDRALYNEQFF. Here the CDR3 DNA reads TGTGCCAGCAGTTACGACAGGGCTCTTTACAATGAGCAGTTCTTC.